These 10 T cell receptor beta chains share one sample of origin, sequenced in a study of shared clonotypes between healthy human individuals. TCRdb's copy holds only in-frame clones and misses some; the assay was immunoSEQ multiplex PCR. The sample holds 110,000 or so clones, around 66% seen once. Material: memory CD8+ T cells sorted from blood. Subset indicated: CD45RO+ cells pooled with CCR7-negative TemRA cells. The receptor set was obtained from a woman in her twenties or thirties in good health.

The chain is built from TRBV9 and TRBJ1-1; D may be TRBD1 (5 bases). Trimming left V 4 bases short and J 6 bases short, with 22 bases between. The germline V gene has CDR1 SGDLS and CDR2 YYNGEE. CDR3 length equals 16 residues. The CDR3 nucleotides are TGTGCCAGCAGCTTCGTCCTGGGGGAGGGCATCTCTGAAGCTTTCTTT. Translating it yields CASSFVLGEGISEAFF.

This chain uses TRBV28 with TRBJ2-1, with TRBD1 identical over 9 bases. The V and J ends lost 6 bases and 7 bases, in that order; junction bases with no gene match: 10. The CDR3 consists of 15 residues. Germline assignment: CDR1 MDHEN and CDR2 SYDVKM. CDR3 sequence (DNA): TGTGCCAGCAGCCTAGGGGGGACAGGGTTAAATGAGCAGTTCTTC. The encoded protein is CASSLGGTGLNEQFF.

The chain uses TRBV5-1 and TRBJ2-7, with a tentative D call TRBD1 (6 bases). From germline, CDR1 is SGHRS and CDR2 YFSETQ. This CDR3 comprises 15 residues. Trimming took off 4 bases at V and 0 bases at J, with 14 bases between the two ends. CDR3 sequence (DNA): TGCGCCAGCAGCCTCGACAGGTTAAGCTCCTACGAGCAGTACTTC. This gives the protein CASSLDRLSSYEQYF.

The genes are TRBV28 and TRBJ2-7; D is unresolved. The V gene's germline CDR1 is MDHEN and CDR2 SYDVKM. V was clipped by 4 bases and J by 1 base, with 23 bases between them. The CDR3 has 18 amino acids. This CDR3 is CASSSQAWTAGLSYEQYF. The CDR3, as DNA: TGTGCCAGCAGTTCCCAAGCCTGGACGGCCGGGCTGTCCTACGAGCAGTACTTC.

This clone showed up just a few times. This chain links TRBV27 with TRBJ2-3; 7 nucleotides line up with TRBD2. The CDR3 loop spans 15 amino acids. V gave up 8 bases and J gave up 0 bases; unmatched junction bases: 8. The germline gives CDR1 MNHEY, CDR2 SMNVEV (reference sequence). In DNA form, the CDR3 reads TGTGCCAGCGTTTCCCTAGCGGATAGCACAGATACGCAGTATTTT. It is translated as CASVSLADSTDTQYF.

CDR3 protein: CASSVGQGGYGYTF. As DNA, the CDR3 is TGTGCCAGCAGCGTCGGACAGGGAGGCTATGGCTACACCTTC. The V call is TRBV5-7, the J call TRBJ1-2; 8 bases line up with TRBD1. TRBV5-7 is assigned to the ORF class and has an uncertain function. This CDR3 is built from 14 residues. With 4 bases clipped from V and 4 bases from J, the junction kept 6 bases outside the gene matches.

This chain links TRBV6-4 with TRBJ1-6, with 7 bases identical to TRBD1. CDR3 length: 18 amino acids. Germline V gene sequence: CDR1 MRHNA, CDR2 SNTAGT. J was trimmed by 0 bases and V by 0 bases; bases with no gene match: 5. The CDR3 reads CASSDSAAGGSYNSPLHF. CDR3 nucleotides: TGTGCCAGCAGTGACTCGGCAGCAGGGGGCTCCTATAATTCACCCCTCCACTTT.

This clone has just one count. The chain is built from TRBV5-4 and TRBJ2-1; TRBD2 is a possible D gene (5 bases). The length of the CDR3 is 14 residues. Trimming stripped 1 base from V and 4 bases from J, with 9 bases between. Germline V gene sequence: CDR1 SGHNT, CDR2 YYREEE (reference sequence). CDR3 nucleotide sequence: TGTGCCAGCAGCTTGCAGAGGGATTACAATGAGCAGTTCTTC. Its translation is CASSLQRDYNEQFF.

The chain joins TRBV5-6 to TRBJ2-5; unclear D gene. The DNA matches TRBJ2-7 better at its end, which makes the J call doubtful. CDR1 SGHDT and CDR2 YYEEEE come from the germline V gene. This CDR3 spans 12 amino acids. CDR3 region: CASSLGTYEQYF. The CDR3 DNA reads as TGTGCCAGCAGCTTGGGGACCTACGAGCAGTACTTC.

The sample holds one count of this clone. The chain recombines TRBV11-1 with TRBJ2-5; no reliable D call. The CDR3 is made up of 14 amino acids. Per germline, CDR1 SGHAT and CDR2 FQDESV (reference sequence). V was cut by 5 bases and J by 6 bases, with 16 bases left in between. This chain's CDR3 is CASSPEHSFQTQYF. CDR3 bases: TGTGCCAGCAGCCCCGAACACAGTTTTCAGACCCAGTACTTC.